A selection of T cell receptor beta chains follows, all from one sample in a study of shared clonotypes between healthy human individuals. TCRdb's copy holds only in-frame clones and misses some; the assay was immunoSEQ multiplex PCR. The table has about 2.4 million clones, over 85% seen once. The sequenced sample was naive CD4+ T cells from PBMCs. These receptors were collected from a man aged 18-30 years in good health. Some clones in this sample may be carry-over from other donors' samples. Both conserved end residues are part of each CDR3. D genes are given only for firm matches. Expanded clones get a size class; other rows say once, few or many, or leave the size out.

V,J,D,size,CDR3,DNA
TRBV25-1,TRBJ2-1,.,once,CASSDSGTINEQFF,TGTGCCAGCAGCGACTCCGGGACCATAAATGAGCAGTTCTTC
TRBV27,TRBJ2-1,.,once,CASADYSYNEQFF,TGTGCCAGTGCTGACTACTCCTACAATGAGCAGTTCTTC
TRBV28,TRBJ2-1,.,once,CASSAYNEQFF,TGTGCCAGCAGTGCTTATAATGAGCAGTTCTTC
TRBV4-1,TRBJ1-4,.,few,CASSQVGTASNEKLFF,TGCGCCAGCAGCCAAGTAGGAACAGCCTCTAATGAAAAACTGTTTTTT
TRBV2,TRBJ2-1,TRBD2,.,CASSELARAGGSYNEQFF,TGTGCCAGCAGTGAGCTGGCTAGGGCGGGAGGTTCCTACAATGAGCAGTTCTTC
TRBV5-5,TRBJ2-3,TRBD2,.,CASSRTSAPRTDTQYF,TGTGCCAGCAGCCGGACTAGCGCACCCCGCACAGATACGCAGTATTTT
TRBV4-3,TRBJ1-1,.,.,CASSQIGWGGVSMNTEAFF,TGCGCCAGCAGCCAAATCGGGTGGGGCGGAGTTTCTATGAACACTGAAGCTTTCTTT
TRBV19,TRBJ1-1,.,.,CASSIKGNTEAFF,TGTGCCAGTAGTATAAAGGGTAACACTGAAGCTTTCTTT
TRBV4-1,TRBJ2-3,.,.,CASSHLAADTQYF,TGCGCCAGCAGCCATTTGGCAGCCGATACGCAGTATTTT
TRBV5-1,TRBJ2-5,.,.,CASSSLGQSQETQYF,TGCGCCAGCAGCTCCCTTGGACAGAGCCAAGAGACCCAGTACTTC
TRBV11-2,TRBJ2-7,TRBD1,.,CASSYRQGPYEQYF,TGTGCCAGCAGCTACAGACAGGGACCCTACGAGCAGTACTTC
TRBV7-3,TRBJ2-3,TRBD2,.,CASSRSGLGTDTQYF,TGTGCCAGCAGCCGTAGCGGGCTAGGAACAGATACGCAGTATTTT
TRBV5-4,TRBJ2-1,TRBD2,.,CASSGGSGGWQFF,TGTGCCAGCAGCGGCGGGTCGGGGGGGTGGCAGTTCTTC
TRBV13,TRBJ1-3,.,.,CASSPIGFTGNTIYF,TGTGCCAGCAGCCCCATAGGGTTCACTGGAAACACCATATATTTT
TRBV5-6,TRBJ2-1,.,.,CASSLQRDTHNEQFF,TGTGCCAGCAGCCTCCAGAGGGATACCCACAATGAGCAGTTCTTC
TRBV28,TRBJ2-1,TRBD2,.,CASRSWTSGRGNEQFF,TGTGCCAGCAGATCCTGGACTAGCGGGAGGGGGAATGAGCAGTTCTTC
TRBV7-3,TRBJ2-3,.,.,CASSLSGVEDTQYF,TGTGCCAGCAGCTTATCTGGAGTCGAAGATACGCAGTATTTT
TRBV5-1,TRBJ2-3,.,.,CASSLGSTSPDTQYF,TGCGCCAGCAGCTTGGGATCAACATCGCCGGATACGCAGTATTTT
TRBV4-3,TRBJ1-2,.,.,CASSRGTINYGYTF,TGCGCCAGCAGCCGCGGGACCATCAACTATGGCTACACCTTC
TRBV5-1,TRBJ2-7,TRBD1,.,CASSSGQGLDEQYF,TGCGCCAGCAGTTCGGGACAGGGGCTCGACGAGCAGTACTTC
TRBV19,TRBJ2-3,TRBD1,once,CASSIGIQGATLF,TGTGCCAGTAGTATAGGGATACAGGGGGCGACTCTCTTT
TRBV7-9,TRBJ1-2,TRBD1,.,CASSLIGGTAYGYTF,TGTGCCAGCAGCCTCATAGGTGGGACAGCCTATGGCTACACCTTC